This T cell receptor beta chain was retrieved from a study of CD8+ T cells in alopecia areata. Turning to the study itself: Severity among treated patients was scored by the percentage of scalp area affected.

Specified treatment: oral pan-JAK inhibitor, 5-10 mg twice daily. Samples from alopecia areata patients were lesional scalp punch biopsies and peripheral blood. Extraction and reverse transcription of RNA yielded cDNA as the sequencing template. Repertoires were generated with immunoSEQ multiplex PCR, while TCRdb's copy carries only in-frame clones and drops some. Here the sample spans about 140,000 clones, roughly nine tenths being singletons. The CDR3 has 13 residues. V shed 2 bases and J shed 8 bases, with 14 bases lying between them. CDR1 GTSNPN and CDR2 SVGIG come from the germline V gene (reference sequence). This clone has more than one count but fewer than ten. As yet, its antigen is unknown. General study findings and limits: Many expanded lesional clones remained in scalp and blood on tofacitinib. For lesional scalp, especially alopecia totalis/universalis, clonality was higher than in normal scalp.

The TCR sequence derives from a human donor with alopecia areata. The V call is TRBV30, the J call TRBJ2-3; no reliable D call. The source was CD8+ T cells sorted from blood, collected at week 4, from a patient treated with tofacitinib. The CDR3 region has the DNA TGTGCCTGGAGTTATCCACGAGTGGGTACGCAGTATTTT. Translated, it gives CAWSYPRVGTQYF.